This TCR beta chain stems from a study of cytomegalovirus exposure and HLA in healthy donors. It was with 60 Vbeta and 13 Jbeta primers that the PCR ran. The table came from immunoSEQ multiplex PCR; TCRdb's copy has only in-frame clones and leaves some out. The sample has about 100,000 clones, roughly four fifths seen once. The CDR3 consists of 12 residues. The germline V gene has CDR1 GTSNPN and CDR2 SVGIG (reference sequence). V was shortened by 3 bases and J by 6 bases, with 10 bases between the two germline ends. The sample comprised PBMCs. The source is a woman aged 60-75 years in good health and CMV-seropositive. V and J are TRBV30 and TRBJ2-3; possibly TRBD2 for D (6 bases). For the CDR3, the DNA is TGTGCCTGGAGCGGGAGCGGGGATACGCAGTATTTT. Translated, it gives CAWSGSGDTQYF.